This is a list of T cell receptor beta chains from one sample in a study of cytomegalovirus exposure and HLA in healthy donors. Libraries were prepared by immunoSEQ multiplex PCR; TCRdb keeps only in-frame clonotypes and omits some of them. Among roughly 120,000 clones listed, 65% to 85% were seen once. The specimen sequenced was PBMCs. These receptors were obtained from a man aged 50 to 59 in good health and CMV-seronegative. The CDR3 runs from the conserved cysteine through the conserved F or W. Fields, in order: J gene, D gene, V gene, clone size, CDR3 protein, CDR3 DNA. A D gene is named only where the DNA matches it firmly. Where a row states a size, it is once, few, many or the class of an expanded clone; other rows omit it.

TRBJ2-5 | NA | TRBV9 | NA | CASSVVAGNGQETQYF | TGTGCCAGCAGCGTAGTGGCAGGGAACGGTCAAGAGACCCAGTACTTC
TRBJ1-2 | TRBD1 | TRBV7-3 | few | CASSLQGSRDYGYTF | TGTGCCAGCAGCCTACAGGGGAGTCGGGACTATGGCTACACCTTC
TRBJ1-2 | NA | TRBV6-5 | NA | CASSPRVNYGYTF | TGTGCCAGCAGCCCCAGGGTGAACTATGGCTACACCTTC
TRBJ1-2 | TRBD1 | TRBV25-1 | NA | CASRGQGERYGYPF | TGTGCCAGCAGGGGACAGGGTGAACGGTATGGCTACCCCTTC
TRBJ1-5 | NA | TRBV28 | NA | CATSYRANQPQHF | TGTGCCACCAGTTACAGAGCTAATCAGCCCCAGCATTTT
TRBJ1-1 | NA | TRBV4-3 | NA | CASRSAGWVNTEAFF | TGCGCCAGCAGAAGTGCGGGGTGGGTGAACACTGAAGCTTTCTTT
TRBJ2-7 | NA | TRBV28 | once | CASISRRGAYEQYF | TGTGCCAGCATAAGTCGTCGGGGGGCATACGAGCAGTACTTC
TRBJ2-7 | NA | TRBV11-3 | NA | CASSSYRFSSYEQYF | TGTGCCAGCAGCTCGTACAGGTTTAGCTCCTACGAGCAGTACTTC
TRBJ1-2 | TRBD1 | TRBV4-1 | NA | CASSQGEGTGRHGYTF | TGCGCCAGCAGCCAAGGTGAGGGGACAGGGCGACATGGCTACACCTTC
TRBJ2-5 | NA | TRBV29-1 | NA | CSVEIGGGRETQYF | TGCAGCGTTGAAATTGGGGGGGGCCGAGAGACCCAGTACTTC
TRBJ1-6 | TRBD1 | TRBV10-3 | NA | CAISGGSGGKNSPLHF | TGTGCCATCAGTGGAGGATCAGGGGGCAAAAATTCACCCCTCCACTTT
TRBJ1-4 | NA | TRBV7-2 | NA | CASSSLLGGTNEKLFF | TGTGCCAGCAGCTCCCTACTCGGGGGGACTAATGAAAAACTGTTTTTT
TRBJ1-4 | NA | TRBV7-6 | few | CASSLGSGSTNEKLFF | TGTGCCAGCAGCTTGGGATCAGGGTCAACTAATGAAAAACTGTTTTTT
TRBJ2-3 | TRBD1 | TRBV11-2 | NA | CASSLGTGIDTQYF | TGTGCCAGCAGCTTAGGGACAGGGATAGATACGCAGTATTTT
TRBJ2-5 | NA | TRBV27 | NA | CASSSRWMGVGETQYF | TGTGCCAGCAGTTCTCGATGGATGGGAGTGGGAGAGACCCAGTACTTC